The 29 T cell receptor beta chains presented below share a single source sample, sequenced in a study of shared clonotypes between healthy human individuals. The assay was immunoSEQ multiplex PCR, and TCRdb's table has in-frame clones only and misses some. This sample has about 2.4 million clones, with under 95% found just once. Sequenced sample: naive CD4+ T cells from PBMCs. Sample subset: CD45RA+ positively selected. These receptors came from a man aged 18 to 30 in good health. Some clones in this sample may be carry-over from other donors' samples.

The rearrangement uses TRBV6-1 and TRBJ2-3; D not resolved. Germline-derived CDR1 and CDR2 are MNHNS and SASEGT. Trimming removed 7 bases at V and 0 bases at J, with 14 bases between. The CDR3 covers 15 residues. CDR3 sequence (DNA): TGTGCCAGCATCCGCAGCGTGGGGAGCACAGATACGCAGTATTTT. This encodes CASIRSVGSTDTQYF.

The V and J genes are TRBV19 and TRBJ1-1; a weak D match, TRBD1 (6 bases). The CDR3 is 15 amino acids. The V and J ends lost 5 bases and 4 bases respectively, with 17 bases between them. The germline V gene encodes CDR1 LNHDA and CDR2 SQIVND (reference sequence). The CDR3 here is CASSARPRGGTEAFF. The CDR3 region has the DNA TGTGCCAGTAGTGCCCGCCCGAGGGGGGGCACTGAAGCTTTCTTT.

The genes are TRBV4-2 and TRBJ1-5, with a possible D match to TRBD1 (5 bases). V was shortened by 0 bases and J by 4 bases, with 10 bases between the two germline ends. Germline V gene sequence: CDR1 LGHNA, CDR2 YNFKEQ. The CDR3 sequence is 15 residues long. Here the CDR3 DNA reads TGTGCCAGCAGCCAAGATCTAAAGGGGAATCAGCCCCAGCATTTT. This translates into CASSQDLKGNQPQHF.

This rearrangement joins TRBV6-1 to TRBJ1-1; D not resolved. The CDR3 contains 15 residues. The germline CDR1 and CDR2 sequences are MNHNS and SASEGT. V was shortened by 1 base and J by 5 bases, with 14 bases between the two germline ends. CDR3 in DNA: TGTGCCAGCAGTGAAGGGCGGGCAAGAGGTACTGAAGCTTTCTTT. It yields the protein CASSEGRARGTEAFF.

CDR3 protein: CASSLLTGPGATNEKLFF. The CDR3 region has the DNA TGCGCCAGCAGCTTACTGACAGGTCCAGGAGCAACTAATGAAAAACTGTTTTTT. The chain uses TRBV5-1 and TRBJ1-4; weak D call: TRBD1 (6 bases). The V end was cut by 2 bases, the J end by 0 bases, with 17 bases between. From germline, CDR1 is SGHRS and CDR2 YFSETQ. There are 18 residues in the CDR3.

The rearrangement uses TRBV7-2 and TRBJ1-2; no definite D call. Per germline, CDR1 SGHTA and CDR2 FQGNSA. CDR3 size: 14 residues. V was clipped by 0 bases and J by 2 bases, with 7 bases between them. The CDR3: CASSLAQINYGYTF. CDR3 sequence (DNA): TGTGCCAGCAGCTTAGCGCAAATAAACTATGGCTACACCTTC.

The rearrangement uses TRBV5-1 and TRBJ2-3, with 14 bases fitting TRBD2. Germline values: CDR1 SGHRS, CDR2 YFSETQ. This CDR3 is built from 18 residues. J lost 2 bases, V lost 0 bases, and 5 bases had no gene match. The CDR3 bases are TGCGCCAGCAGCTTGGGGACTAGCGGGAGGCCTCTCACAGATACGCAGTATTTT. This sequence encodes CASSLGTSGRPLTDTQYF. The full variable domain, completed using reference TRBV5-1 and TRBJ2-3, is KAGVTQTPRYLIKTRGQQVTLSCSPISGHRSVSWYQQTPGQGLQFLFEYFSETQRNKGNFPGRFSGRQFSNSRSEMNVSTLELGDSALYLCASSLGTSGRPLTDTQYFGPGTRLTVL.

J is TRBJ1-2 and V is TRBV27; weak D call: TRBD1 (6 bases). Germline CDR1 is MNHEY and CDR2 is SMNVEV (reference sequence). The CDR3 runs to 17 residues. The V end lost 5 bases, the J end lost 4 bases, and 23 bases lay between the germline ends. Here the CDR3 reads CASSPPGYRASIYGYTF. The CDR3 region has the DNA TGTGCCAGCAGTCCACCCGGTTACAGGGCCTCCATCTATGGCTACACCTTC.

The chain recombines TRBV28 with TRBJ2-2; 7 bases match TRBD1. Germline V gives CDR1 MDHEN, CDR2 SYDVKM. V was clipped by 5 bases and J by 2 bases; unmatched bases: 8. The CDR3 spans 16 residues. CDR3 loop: CASSRAGTANTGELFF. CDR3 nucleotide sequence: TGTGCCAGCAGTCGTGCCGGGACAGCAAACACCGGGGAGCTGTTTTTT.

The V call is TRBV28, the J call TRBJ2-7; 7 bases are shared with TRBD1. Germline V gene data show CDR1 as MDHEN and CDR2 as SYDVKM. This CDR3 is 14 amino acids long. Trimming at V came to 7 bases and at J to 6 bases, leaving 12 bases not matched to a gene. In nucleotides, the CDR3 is TGTGCCAGCACCCATACAGGGGATCAAGGCGAGCAGTACTTC. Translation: CASTHTGDQGEQYF.

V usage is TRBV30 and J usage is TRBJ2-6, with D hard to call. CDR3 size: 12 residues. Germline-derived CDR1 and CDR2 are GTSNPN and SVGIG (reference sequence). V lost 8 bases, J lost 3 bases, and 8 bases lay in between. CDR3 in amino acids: CAAPSGANVLTF. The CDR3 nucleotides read TGTGCCGCCCCCAGTGGGGCCAACGTCCTGACTTTC.

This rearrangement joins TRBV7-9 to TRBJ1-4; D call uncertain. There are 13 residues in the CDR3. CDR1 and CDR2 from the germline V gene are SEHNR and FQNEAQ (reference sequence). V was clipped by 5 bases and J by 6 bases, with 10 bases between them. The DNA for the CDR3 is TGTGCCAGCAGCCCAACCGACTATGAAAAACTGTTTTTT. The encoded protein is CASSPTDYEKLFF.

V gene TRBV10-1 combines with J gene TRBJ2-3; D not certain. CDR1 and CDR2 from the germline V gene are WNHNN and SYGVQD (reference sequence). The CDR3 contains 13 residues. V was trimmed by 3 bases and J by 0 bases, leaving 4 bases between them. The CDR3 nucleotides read TGCGCCAGCAGTGAAGAGAGCACAGATACGCAGTATTTT. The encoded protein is CASSEESTDTQYF.

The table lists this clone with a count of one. The CDR3 nucleotides are TGTGCCAGCAGTTACCTAGCGGGAGGGGTGATGAACGAGCAGTACTTC. Translation gives CASSYLAGGVMNEQYF. J is TRBJ2-7 and V is TRBV6-5; TRBD2 aligns across 12 bases. J gave up 5 bases and V 2 bases, and 7 bases lay outside the gene matches. There are 16 residues in the CDR3. Looked up from germline, CDR1 is MNHEY and CDR2 is SVGAGI.

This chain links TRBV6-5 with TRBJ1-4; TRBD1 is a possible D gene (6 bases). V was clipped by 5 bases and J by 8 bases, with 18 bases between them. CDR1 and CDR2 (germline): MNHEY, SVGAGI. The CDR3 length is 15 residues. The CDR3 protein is CASSPARGAGEKLFF. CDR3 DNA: TGTGCCAGCAGTCCCGCCAGGGGCGCGGGGGAAAAACTGTTTTTT.

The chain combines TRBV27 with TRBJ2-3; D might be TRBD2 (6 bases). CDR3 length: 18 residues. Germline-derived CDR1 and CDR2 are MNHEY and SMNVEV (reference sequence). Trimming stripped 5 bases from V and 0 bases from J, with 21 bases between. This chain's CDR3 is CASSAGQTSRASTDTQYF. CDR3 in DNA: TGTGCCAGCAGTGCGGGCCAAACTAGCAGAGCTAGCACAGATACGCAGTATTTT.

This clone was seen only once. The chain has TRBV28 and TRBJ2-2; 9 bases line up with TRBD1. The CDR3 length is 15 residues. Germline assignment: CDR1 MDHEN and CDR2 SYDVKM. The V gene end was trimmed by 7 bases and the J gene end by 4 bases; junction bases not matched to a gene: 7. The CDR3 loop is CASTTPGQGTGELFF. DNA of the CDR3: TGTGCCAGCACCACTCCGGGACAGGGCACCGGGGAGCTGTTTTTT.

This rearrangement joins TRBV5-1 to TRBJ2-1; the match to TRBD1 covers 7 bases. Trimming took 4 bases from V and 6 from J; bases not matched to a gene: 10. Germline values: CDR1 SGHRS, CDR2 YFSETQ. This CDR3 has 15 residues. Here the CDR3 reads CASSPRQGTSNEQFF. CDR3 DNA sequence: TGCGCCAGCAGCCCCAGACAGGGTACCTCCAATGAGCAGTTCTTC. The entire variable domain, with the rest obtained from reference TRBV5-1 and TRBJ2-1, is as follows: KAGVTQTPRYLIKTRGQQVTLSCSPISGHRSVSWYQQTPGQGLQFLFEYFSETQRNKGNFPGRFSGRQFSNSRSEMNVSTLELGDSALYLCASSPRQGTSNEQFFGPGTRLTVL.

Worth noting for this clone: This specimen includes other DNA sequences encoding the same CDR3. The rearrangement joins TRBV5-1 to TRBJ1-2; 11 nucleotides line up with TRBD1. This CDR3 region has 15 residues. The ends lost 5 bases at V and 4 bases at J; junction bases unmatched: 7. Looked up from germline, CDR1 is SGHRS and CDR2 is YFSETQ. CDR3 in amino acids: CASSSGTGGPYGYTF. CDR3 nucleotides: TGCGCCAGCAGTTCCGGGACAGGGGGACCCTATGGCTACACCTTC. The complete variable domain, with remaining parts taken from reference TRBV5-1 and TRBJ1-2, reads KAGVTQTPRYLIKTRGQQVTLSCSPISGHRSVSWYQQTPGQGLQFLFEYFSETQRNKGNFPGRFSGRQFSNSRSEMNVSTLELGDSALYLCASSSGTGGPYGYTFGSGTRLTVV.

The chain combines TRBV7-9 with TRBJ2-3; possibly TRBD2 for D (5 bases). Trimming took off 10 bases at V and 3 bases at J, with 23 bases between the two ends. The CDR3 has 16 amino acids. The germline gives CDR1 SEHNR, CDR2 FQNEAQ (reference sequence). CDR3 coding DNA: TGTGCCATCCCCTGGCCTCCGACGGGATCAACAGATACGCAGTATTTT. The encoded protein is CAIPWPPTGSTDTQYF. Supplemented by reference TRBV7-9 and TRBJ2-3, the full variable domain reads DTGVSQNPRHKITKRGQNVTFRCDPISEHNRLYWYRQTLGQGPEFLTYFQNEAQLEKSRLLSDRFSAERPKGSFSTLEIQRTEQGDSAMYLCAIPWPPTGSTDTQYFGPGTRLTVL.

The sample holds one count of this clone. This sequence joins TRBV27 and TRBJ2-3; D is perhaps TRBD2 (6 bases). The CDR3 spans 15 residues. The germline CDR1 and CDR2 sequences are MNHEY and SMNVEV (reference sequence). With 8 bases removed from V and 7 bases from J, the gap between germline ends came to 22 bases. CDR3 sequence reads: CASSLGRASLNTQYF. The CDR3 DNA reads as TGTGCCAGCTCCCTCGGGAGAGCTTCTTTAAATACGCAGTATTTT.

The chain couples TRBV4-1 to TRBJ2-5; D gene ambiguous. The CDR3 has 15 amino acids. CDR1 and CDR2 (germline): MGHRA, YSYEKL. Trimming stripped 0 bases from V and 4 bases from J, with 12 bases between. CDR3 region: CASSQDNLIGETQYF. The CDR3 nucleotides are TGCGCCAGCAGCCAAGATAACCTGATCGGAGAGACCCAGTACTTC.

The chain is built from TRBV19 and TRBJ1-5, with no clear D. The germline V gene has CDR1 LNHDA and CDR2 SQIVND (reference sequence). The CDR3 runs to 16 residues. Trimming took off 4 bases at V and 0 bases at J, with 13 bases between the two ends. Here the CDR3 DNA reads TGTGCCAGTAGTAGTAACGACGGATATAGCAATCAGCCCCAGCATTTT. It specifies CASSSNDGYSNQPQHF.

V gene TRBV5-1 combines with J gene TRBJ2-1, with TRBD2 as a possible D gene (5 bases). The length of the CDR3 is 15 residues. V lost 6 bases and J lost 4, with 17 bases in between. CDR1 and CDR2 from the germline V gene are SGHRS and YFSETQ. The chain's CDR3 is CASTLGWELYNEQFF. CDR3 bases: TGCGCCAGCACTCTGGGGTGGGAGCTATACAATGAGCAGTTCTTC.

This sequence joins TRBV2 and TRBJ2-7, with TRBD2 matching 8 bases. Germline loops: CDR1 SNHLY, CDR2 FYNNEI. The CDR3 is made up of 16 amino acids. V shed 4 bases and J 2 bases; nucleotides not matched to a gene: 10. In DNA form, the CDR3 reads TGTGCCAGCAGTGCGCGTAGCGGGATAGACACCTACGAGCAGTACTTC. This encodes CASSARSGIDTYEQYF.

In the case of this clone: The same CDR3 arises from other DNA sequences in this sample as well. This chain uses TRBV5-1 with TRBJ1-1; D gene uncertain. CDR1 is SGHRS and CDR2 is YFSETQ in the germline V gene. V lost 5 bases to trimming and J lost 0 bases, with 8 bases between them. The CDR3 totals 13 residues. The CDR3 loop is CASSRSMNTEAFF. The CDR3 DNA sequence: TGCGCCAGCAGTCGTAGTATGAACACTGAAGCTTTCTTT.

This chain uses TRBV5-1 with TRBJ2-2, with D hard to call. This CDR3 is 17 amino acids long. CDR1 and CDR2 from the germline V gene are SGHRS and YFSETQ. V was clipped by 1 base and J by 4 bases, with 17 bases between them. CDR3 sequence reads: CASSLNVSPGPTGELFF. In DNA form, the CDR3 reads TGCGCCAGCAGCTTGAATGTTAGCCCAGGCCCCACCGGGGAGCTGTTTTTT.

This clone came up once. The CDR3 DNA reads as TGTGCCAGCAGTAGACAGCCCGGGGACTATGGCTACACCTTC. This translates into CASSRQPGDYGYTF. This chain joins TRBV6-1 and TRBJ1-2; D may be TRBD1 (5 bases). The CDR3 sequence is 14 residues long. V dropped 5 bases and J dropped 3 bases, with 13 bases sitting between them. CDR1 and CDR2 (germline): MNHNS, SASEGT.

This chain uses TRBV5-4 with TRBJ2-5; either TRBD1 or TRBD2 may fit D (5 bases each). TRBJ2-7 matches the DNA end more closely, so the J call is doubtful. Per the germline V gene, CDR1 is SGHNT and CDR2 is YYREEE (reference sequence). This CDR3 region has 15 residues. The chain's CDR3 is CASSTPGTVTYEQYF. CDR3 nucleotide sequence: TGTGCCAGCAGCACACCCGGGACCGTCACCTACGAGCAGTACTTC.